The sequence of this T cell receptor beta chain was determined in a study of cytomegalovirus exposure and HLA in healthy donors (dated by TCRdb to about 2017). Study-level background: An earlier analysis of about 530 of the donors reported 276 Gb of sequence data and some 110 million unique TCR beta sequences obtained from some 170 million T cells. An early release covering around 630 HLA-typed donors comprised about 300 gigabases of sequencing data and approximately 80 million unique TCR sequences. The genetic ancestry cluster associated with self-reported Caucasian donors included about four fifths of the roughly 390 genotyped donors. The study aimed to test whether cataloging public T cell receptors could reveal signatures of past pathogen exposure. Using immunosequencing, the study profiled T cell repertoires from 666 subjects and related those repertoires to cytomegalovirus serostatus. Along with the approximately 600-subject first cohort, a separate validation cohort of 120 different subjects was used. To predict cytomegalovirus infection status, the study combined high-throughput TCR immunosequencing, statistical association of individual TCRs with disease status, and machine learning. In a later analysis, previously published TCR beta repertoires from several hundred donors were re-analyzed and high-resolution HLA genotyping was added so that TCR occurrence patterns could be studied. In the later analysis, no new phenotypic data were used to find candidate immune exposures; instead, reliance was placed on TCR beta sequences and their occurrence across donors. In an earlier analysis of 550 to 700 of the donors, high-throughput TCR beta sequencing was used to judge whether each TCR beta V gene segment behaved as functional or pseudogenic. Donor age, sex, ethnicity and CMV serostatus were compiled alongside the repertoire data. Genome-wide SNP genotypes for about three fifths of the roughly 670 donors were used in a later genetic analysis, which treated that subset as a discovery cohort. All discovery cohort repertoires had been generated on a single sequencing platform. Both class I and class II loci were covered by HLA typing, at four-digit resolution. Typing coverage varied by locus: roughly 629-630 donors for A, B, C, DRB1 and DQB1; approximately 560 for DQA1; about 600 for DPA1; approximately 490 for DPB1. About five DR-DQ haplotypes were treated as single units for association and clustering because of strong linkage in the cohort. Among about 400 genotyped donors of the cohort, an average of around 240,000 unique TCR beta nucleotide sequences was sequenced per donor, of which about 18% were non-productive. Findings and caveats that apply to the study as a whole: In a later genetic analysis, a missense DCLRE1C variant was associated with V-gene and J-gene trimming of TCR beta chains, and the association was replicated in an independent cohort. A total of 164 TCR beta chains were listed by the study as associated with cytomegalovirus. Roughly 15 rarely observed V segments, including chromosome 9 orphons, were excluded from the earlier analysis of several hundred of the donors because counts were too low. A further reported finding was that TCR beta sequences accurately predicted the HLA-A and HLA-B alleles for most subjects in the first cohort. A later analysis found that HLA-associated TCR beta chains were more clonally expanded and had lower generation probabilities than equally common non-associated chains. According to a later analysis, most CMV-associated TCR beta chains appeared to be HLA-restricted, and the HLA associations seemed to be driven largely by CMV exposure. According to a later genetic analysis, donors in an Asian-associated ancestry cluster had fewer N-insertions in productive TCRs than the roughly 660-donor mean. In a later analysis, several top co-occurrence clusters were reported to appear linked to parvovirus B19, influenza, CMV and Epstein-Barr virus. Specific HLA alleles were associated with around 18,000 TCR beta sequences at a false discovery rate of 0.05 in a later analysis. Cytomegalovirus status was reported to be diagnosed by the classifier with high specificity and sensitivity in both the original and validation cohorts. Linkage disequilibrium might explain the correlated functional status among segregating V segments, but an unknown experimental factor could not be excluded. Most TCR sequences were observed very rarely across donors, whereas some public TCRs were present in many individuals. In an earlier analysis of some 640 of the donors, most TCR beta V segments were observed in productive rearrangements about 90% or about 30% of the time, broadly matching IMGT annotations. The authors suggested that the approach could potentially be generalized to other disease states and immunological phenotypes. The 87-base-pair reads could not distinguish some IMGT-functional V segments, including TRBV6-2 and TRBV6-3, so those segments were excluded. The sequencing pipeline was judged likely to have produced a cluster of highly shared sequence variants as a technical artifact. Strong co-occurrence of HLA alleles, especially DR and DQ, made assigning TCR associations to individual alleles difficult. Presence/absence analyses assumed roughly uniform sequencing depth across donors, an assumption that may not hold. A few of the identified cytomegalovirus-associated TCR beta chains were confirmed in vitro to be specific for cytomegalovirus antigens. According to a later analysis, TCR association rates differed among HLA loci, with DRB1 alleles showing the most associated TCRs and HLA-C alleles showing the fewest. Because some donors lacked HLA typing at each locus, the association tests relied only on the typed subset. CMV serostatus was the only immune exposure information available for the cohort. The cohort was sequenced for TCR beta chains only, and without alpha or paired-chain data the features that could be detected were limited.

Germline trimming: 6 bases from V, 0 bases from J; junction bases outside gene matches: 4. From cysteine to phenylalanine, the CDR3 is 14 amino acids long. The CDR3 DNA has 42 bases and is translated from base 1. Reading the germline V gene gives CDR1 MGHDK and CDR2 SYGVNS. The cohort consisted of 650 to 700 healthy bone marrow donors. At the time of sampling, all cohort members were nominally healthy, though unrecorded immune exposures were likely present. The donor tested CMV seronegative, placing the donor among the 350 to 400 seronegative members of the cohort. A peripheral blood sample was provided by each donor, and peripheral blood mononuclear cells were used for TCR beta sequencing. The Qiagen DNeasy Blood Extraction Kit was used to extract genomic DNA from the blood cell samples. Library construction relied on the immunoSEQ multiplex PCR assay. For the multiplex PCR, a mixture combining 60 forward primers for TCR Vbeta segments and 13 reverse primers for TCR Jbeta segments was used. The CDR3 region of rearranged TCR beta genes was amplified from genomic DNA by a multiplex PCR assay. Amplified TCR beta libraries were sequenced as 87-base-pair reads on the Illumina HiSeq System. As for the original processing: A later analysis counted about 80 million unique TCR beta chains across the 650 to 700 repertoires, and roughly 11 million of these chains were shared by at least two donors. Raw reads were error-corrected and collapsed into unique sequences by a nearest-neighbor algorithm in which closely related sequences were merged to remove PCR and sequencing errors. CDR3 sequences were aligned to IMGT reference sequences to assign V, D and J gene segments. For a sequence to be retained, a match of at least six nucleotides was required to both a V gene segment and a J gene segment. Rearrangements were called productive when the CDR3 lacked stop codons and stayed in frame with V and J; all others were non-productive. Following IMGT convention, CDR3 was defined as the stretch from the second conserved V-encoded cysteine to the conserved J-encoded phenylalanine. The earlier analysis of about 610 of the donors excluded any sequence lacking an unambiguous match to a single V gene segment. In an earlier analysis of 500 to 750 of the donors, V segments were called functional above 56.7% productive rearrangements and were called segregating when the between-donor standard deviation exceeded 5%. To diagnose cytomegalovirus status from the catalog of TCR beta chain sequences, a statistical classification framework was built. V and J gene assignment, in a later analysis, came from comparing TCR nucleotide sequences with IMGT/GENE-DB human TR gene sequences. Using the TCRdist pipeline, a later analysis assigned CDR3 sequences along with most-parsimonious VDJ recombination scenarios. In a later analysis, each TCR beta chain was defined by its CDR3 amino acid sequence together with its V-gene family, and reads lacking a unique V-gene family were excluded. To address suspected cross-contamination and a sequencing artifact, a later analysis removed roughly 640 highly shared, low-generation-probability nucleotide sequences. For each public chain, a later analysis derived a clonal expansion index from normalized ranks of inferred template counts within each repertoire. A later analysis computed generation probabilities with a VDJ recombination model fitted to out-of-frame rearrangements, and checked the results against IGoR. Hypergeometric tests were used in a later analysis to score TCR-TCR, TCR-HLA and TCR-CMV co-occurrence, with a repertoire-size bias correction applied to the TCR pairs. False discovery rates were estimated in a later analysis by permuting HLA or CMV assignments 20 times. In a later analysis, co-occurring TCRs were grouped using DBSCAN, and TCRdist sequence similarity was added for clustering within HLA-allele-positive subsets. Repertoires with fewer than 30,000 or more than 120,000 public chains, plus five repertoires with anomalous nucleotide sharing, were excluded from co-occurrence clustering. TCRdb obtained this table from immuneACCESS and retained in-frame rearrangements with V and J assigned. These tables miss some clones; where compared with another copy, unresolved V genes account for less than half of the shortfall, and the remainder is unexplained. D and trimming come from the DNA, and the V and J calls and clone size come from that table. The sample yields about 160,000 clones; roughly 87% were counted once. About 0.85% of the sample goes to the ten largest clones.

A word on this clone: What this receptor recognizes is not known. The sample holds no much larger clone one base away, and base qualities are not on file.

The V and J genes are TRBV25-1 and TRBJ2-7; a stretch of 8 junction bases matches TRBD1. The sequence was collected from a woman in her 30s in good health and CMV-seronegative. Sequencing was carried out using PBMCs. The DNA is TGTGCCAGCAGCTGGACAGGGAGCTCCTACGAGCAGTACTTC. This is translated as CASSWTGSSYEQYF.